This paragraph reports one T cell receptor beta chain. The target of this receptor is not known. The read gets to within 3 residues of the CDR3 end, and the germline J gene fills in the rest. Via the germline V gene, CDR1 is SGDLS and CDR2 YYNGEE. Trimming takes 3 bases from V and 1 base from J, and the germline ends sit 16 bases apart. Including cysteine and phenylalanine, the CDR3 has 16 amino acids. The DNA covers only part of the CDR3, 39 bases in frame from base 1. Every participant had a single incident cervical HPV16 infection, and women with prevalent HPV16 infections were excluded. Cervical HPV DNA was detected by MY09/MY11 PCR and genotyped by dot-blot hybridization. Fifteen mL of heparinized blood were centrifuged, and the buffy coat was split into aliquots, frozen at -30 degrees C, and then kept at -80 degrees C. Genomic DNA was extracted from buffy coat specimens using QIAGEN kits. The data belong to a study of T cells in women clearing cervical HPV infection (dated by TCRdb to 2016 to 2019). Study-level background: The cases were around 23 women with histologically confirmed HPV16-related CIN3 or worse, and 2 of those women had invasive cancers. For cases, a median interval of roughly 150 days, with an interquartile range of roughly 85 to 220 days, was observed between lesion detection and blood sampling. Blood from cases was drawn at the visit where the lesion was first identified, while blood from controls was drawn once the infection was no longer detected. Since HLA typing was available for only a few women, HLA type could not be ruled out as a confounder. Cases had a median age of almost 35 years and controls had a median age of around 41, with no significant differences in baseline characteristics. The controls were about 25 women whose single incident HPV16 infection cleared within 12 months with no development of precancer or cancer. Cases and controls were matched on age within five years and on year of sample collection. Nested within Costa Rica's Guanacaste HPV Natural History Study, an exploratory proof-of-principle case-control study compared TCR repertoires across cervical HPV16 outcomes. In the parent cohort, some 9,900 women aged 18 or older were enrolled in Guanacaste, Costa Rica, during about 1992 to 1994 and then followed for under 9 years. Five blinded duplicates per group were added as quality controls, so that approximately 60 samples were obtained: 50 or so participants and some 10 replicates.

TCR beta CDR3 regions were amplified by multiplex PCR using the immunoSEQ assay from an average of about 1,200 ng genomic DNA per sample. To correct primer bias, the assay used a complete synthetic TCR repertoire to set an amplification baseline. Amplicons were sequenced on the Illumina platform. In the authors' own workflow: Sequences were error-corrected by clustering with frequency ratios and a modified nearest-neighbor algorithm, then analyzed in the immunoSEQ Analyzer with IMGT gene definitions. At each rarefaction depth, TCR richness and evenness were averaged over 20 rarefaction repeats, and samples with fewer sequences than the depth were excluded. Wilcoxon rank sum tests with FDR correction were used to compare V, D and J gene relative abundances between the groups. An intraclass correlation of about 96% for TCR richness and an average of around 76% across some 69 gene segments were obtained from the blinded duplicates. TCRdb holds this immuneACCESS table with in-frame rearrangements only. Some clones are missing; in checked studies, unresolved V genes explain under half, and the rest has no known cause. Clone size and V and J calls were adopted from that table, with D and trimming inferred from the DNA. The sample table includes roughly 48,000 clones. The ten largest clones take up roughly 1.5% of the sample.

Points the paper makes about the study in general: Because the number of T cells in each sample was unknown, differences in richness could reflect differing T-cell content rather than repertoire biology. CIN3+ cases had significantly higher TCR repertoire richness than controls across sequencing depths, but evenness did not differ between the groups. By combining richness with V gene abundances, random forest classifiers separated cases from controls with an estimated AUC of 0.83. Because of the cross-sectional design, the study could not determine whether the associations came before infection or resulted from infection, and neither effector/memory subsets nor HPV-specific T cells were isolated. Lower TRBV6-7 relative abundance was observed in cases than in controls (roughly 0.12% versus 0.15%; Bonferroni P = 0.0008).

This sequence was found in a woman between 18 and 69 years old with a cervical HPV16 infection that either progressed to CIN3+ or cleared (not recorded which). Sequencing was carried out using blood buffy coat. The sequence is built from TRBV9 and TRBJ2-5, with TRBD1 as a weak D call on 6 bases. The CDR3 reads as follows: CASSATGLVPQETQYF. The CDR3 DNA, read in part, is TGTGCCAGCAGCGCTACAGGGTTGGTCCCCCAAGAGACC.